This TCR beta chain was captured by sequencing in a study of sequential checkpoint blockade in melanoma. Study as a whole: Randomization was 1:1 between first-line nivolumab→ipilimumab and ipilimumab→nivolumab. Maintenance nivolumab came after either treatment sequence.

The treatment here: randomized to nivolumab then ipilimumab (arm A) or the reverse (arm B). None of the patients previously received DNA-damaging chemotherapy. Data came from immunoSEQ multiplex PCR; TCRdb stores just in-frame clones and leaves some out. This table holds 35,000 to 40,000 clones, about 88% found once. Trimming cost V 10 bases and J 2 bases, with 20 bases left between them. The CDR3 has 15 amino acids. CDR1 is ENHRY and CDR2 is SYGVKD in the germline V gene. This chain joins TRBV10-3 and TRBJ2-5, with no clear D. The source is a human donor with melanoma. The material was CD8+ T cells sorted from blood (inferred from file names), obtained from a patient given nivolumab and ipilimumab in sequence. The CDR3: CATFASLAAQETQYF. The CDR3 DNA reads TGTGCCACCTTCGCCTCCTTGGCTGCTCAAGAGACCCAGTACTTC.